This T cell receptor (beta chain) derives from a study of early T cells in non-severe SARS-CoV-2 infection. The overall study: Unpaired chains resulted from sequencing bulk RNA of unsorted whole blood. Study-level points and caveats: There was a bias toward anti-spike CD8 responses in VDJdb matching, which missed private and CD4 specificities.

Attached unique molecular identifiers marked individual cDNA molecules. Each CDR3 protein is one row after TCRdb ran MiXCR on the 5' RACE reads. Of tens of thousands of distinct CDR3 sequences listed, over 9.5% are singletons. V was cut by 2 bases and J by 1 base, with 11 bases left in between. This CDR3 is 16 amino acids long. Germline V lookup: CDR1 SGHTA, CDR2 FQGTGA. This clonotype was observed many times. Its antigen is unidentified. The sequencing used whole blood, collected at baseline. V gene TRBV7-3 combines with J gene TRBJ2-2; a weak D match, TRBD2 (5 bases). This TCR was sampled from an adult who was a healthcare worker with PCR-confirmed SARS-CoV-2 infection or an uninfected control (not recorded which). The CDR3 spells CASSLLGLGNTGELFF. The CDR3 DNA reads as TGTGCCAGCAGCTTACTAGGACTCGGGAACACCGGGGAGCTGTTTTTT.